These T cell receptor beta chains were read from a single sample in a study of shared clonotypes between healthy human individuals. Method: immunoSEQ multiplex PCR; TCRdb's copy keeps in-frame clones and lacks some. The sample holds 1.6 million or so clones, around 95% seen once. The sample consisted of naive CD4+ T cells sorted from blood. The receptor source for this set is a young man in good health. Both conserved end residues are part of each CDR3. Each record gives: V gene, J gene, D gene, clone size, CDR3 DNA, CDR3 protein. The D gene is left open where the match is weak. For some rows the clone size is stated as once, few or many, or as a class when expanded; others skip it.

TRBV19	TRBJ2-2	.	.	TGTGCCAGTAGTATCCCCTTCTCGTGGAGCACCGGGGAGCTGTTTTTT	CASSIPFSWSTGELFF
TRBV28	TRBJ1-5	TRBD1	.	TGTGCCAGCAGTTTAGCAGGGGGAAGAAATCAGCCCCAGCATTTT	CASSLAGGRNQPQHF
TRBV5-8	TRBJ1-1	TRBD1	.	TGTGCCAGCAGCTTATACAGGGGCGTGGGAGCTTTCTTT	CASSLYRGVGAFF
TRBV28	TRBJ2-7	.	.	TGTGCCAGCAGCACCGCCGGGACAATGAGCTCCTACGAGCAGTACTTC	CASSTAGTMSSYEQYF
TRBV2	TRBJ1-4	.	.	TGTGCCAGCGGGCAGGTTAATGAAAAACTGTTTTTT	CASGQVNEKLFF
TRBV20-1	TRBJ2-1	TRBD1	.	TGCAGTGCACCCAGACAGGGTGGGCAGTTCTTC	CSAPRQGGQFF
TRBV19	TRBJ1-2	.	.	TGTGCCAGTAGTATCTCCCGGGGGGGCGACTATGGCTACACCTTC	CASSISRGGDYGYTF
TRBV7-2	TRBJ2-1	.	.	TGTGCCAGCAGCTTGGGGGCACAGCGGAGCTACAATGAGCAGTTCTTC	CASSLGAQRSYNEQFF
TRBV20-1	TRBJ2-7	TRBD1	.	TGCAGTGCTACAGGGGGCTACGAGCAGTACTTC	CSATGGYEQYF
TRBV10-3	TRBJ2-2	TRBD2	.	TGTGCCATCAGAACTAGCGGAATTACCGGGGAGCTGTTTTTT	CAIRTSGITGELFF
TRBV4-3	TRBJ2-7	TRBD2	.	TGCGCCAGCAGCCAAGAAGTTGCTAGCGGGCAGTACTTC	CASSQEVASGQYF
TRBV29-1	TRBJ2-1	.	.	TGCAGTTTGAGGGAGAGATCCTACAATGAGCAGTTCTTC	CSLRERSYNEQFF
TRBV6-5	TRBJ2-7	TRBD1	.	TGTGCCAGCAGTTCATTTCCTCAGGACAGGGCCTACGAGCAGTACTTC	CASSSFPQDRAYEQYF
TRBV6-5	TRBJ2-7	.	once	TGTGCCAGCAGTTACTCGGGCTTTAACTACGAGCAGTACTTC	CASSYSGFNYEQYF
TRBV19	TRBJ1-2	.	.	TGTGCCAGTAGTATCCTTTCCCGGACGGACTTCTTTGGCTACACCTTC	CASSILSRTDFFGYTF
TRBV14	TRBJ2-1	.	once	TGTGCCAGCAGCCCCGGACATCGGAAGCAGTTCTTC	CASSPGHRKQFF
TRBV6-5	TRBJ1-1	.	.	TGTGCCAGCAGTCCCTCGGGGGTTGGGAACACTGAAGCTTTCTTT	CASSPSGVGNTEAFF
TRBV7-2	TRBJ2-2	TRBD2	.	TGTGCCAGCAGCCGGGACTACGGCACCGGGGAGCTGTTTTTT	CASSRDYGTGELFF
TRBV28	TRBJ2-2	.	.	TGTGCCAGCACCCTACCGGGGCGCAACGGGGAGCTGTTTTTT	CASTLPGRNGELFF
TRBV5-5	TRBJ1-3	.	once	TGTGCCAGCAGCTTGTTTGACTCTGGAAACACCATATATTTT	CASSLFDSGNTIYF
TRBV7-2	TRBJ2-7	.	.	TGTGCCAGCAGCTTACTTGTCGAGCAGTACTTC	CASSLLVEQYF
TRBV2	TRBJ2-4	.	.	TGTGCCAGCAGTGAGGTTAGGGTAGCCAAAAACATTCAGTACTTC	CASSEVRVAKNIQYF
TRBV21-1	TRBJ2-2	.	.	.	CASSFGRGTGELFF
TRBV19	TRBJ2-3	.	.	TGTGCCAGTAGTGCAGGGGCTCACACAGATACGCAGTATTTT	CASSAGAHTDTQYF
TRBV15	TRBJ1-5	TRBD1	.	TGTGCCACCAGCAGGGTCGGACAGGGGGCACCTTATAGCAATCAGCCCCAGCATTTT	CATSRVGQGAPYSNQPQHF
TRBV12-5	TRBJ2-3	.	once	TGTGCTAGTGGGCCAGGGGCAGATACGCAGTATTTT	CASGPGADTQYF
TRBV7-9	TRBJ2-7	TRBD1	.	TGTGCCAGCAGCTACGGACAGGGCGAGCAGTACTTC	CASSYGQGEQYF
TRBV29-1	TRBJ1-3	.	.	TGCAGCGCGTGGGGGGAATCTGGAAACACCATATATTTT	CSAWGESGNTIYF
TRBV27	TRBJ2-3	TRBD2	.	TGTGCCAGCAGTCCTCTCGCGGGAGGGCCAAGAGATACGCAGTATTTT	CASSPLAGGPRDTQYF
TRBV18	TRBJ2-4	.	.	TGTGCCAGCTCGCGACCGGGTTTAGCCAAAAACATTCAGTACTTC	CASSRPGLAKNIQYF
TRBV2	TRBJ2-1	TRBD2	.	TGTGCCAGCATCTTTCGGGGGGGCAATGAGCAGTTCTTC	CASIFRGGNEQFF
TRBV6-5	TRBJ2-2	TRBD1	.	TGTGCCAGCTACCGGACAGGGGGAACCGGGGAGCTGTTTTTT	CASYRTGGTGELFF
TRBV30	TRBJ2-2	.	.	TGTGCCTGGAGTGTGCTAGGGGGTGACACCGGGGAGCTGTTTTTT	CAWSVLGGDTGELFF
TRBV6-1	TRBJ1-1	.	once	TGTGCCAGCCGGGGACACCTGAACACTGAAGCTTTCTTT	CASRGHLNTEAFF
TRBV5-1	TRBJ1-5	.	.	TGCGCCAGCAGACCCGACAGGATCCAGCCCCAGCATTTT	CASRPDRIQPQHF
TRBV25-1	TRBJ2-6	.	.	TGTGCCAGCAGTGTGACTGGGGCCAACGTCCTGACTTTC	CASSVTGANVLTF
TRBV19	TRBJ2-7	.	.	TGTGCCAGTAGTAGGCAGGGACTGTCTGGCGAGCAGTACTTC	CASSRQGLSGEQYF
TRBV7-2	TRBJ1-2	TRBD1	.	TGTGCCAGCAGCTTAACGGACAGGGGGTATGGCTACACCTTC	CASSLTDRGYGYTF
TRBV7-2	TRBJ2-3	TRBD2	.	TGTGCCAGCAGCTTAGATGGAGCGGGAGTCAGCACAATAACGCAGTATTTT	CASSLDGAGVSTITQYF
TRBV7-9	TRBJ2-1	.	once	TGTGCCAGCAGGCCCCTTCCGGGATACAATGAGCAGTTCTTC	CASRPLPGYNEQFF
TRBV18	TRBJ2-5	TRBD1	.	TGTGCCAGCTCACCCGGGACAGGGTTTCAAGAGACCCAGTACTTC	CASSPGTGFQETQYF
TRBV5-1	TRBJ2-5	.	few	TGCGCCAGCAGTCGGGAGACCCAAGAGACCCAGTACTTC	CASSRETQETQYF
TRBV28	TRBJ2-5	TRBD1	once	TGTGCCAGCAGTTCTAGACAGGGGGCCGGGTCAGAGACCCAGTACTTC	CASSSRQGAGSETQYF
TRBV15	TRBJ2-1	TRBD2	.	TGTGCCACCAGCAGAGATCCGGGACTAGGAAGGCGCAATGAGCAGTTCTTC	CATSRDPGLGRRNEQFF
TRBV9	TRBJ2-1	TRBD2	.	TGTGCCAGCAGCGTAGTGGCTAGCGGGAGTCATAATGAGCAGTTCTTC	CASSVVASGSHNEQFF
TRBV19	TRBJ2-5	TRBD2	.	TGTGCCAGTAGTATATCCGGCGGGACTAGCCAAGAGACCCAGTACTTC	CASSISGGTSQETQYF
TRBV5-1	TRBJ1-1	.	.	TGCGCCAGCAGCTCCTATATTGGAGGAGTGGGGTTTCGCACTGAAGCTTTCTTT	CASSSYIGGVGFRTEAFF
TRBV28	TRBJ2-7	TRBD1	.	TGTGCCAGCAACTACCTACCGGGACAGACGTCCTACGAGCAGTACTTC	CASNYLPGQTSYEQYF
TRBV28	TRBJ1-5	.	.	TGTGCCAGCAGCCCCCCTGATTTCAATCAGCCCCAGCATTTT	CASSPPDFNQPQHF